One and the same sample provided the 8 T cell receptor beta chains below, sequenced in a study of shared clonotypes between healthy human individuals. Measured with immunoSEQ multiplex PCR; TCRdb has only the in-frame clones, and not every one. The data hold about 2.4 million clones, with approximately 93% observed a single time. Specimen: naive CD4+ T cells from PBMCs. Subset denoted: CD45RA+ positively selected. All receptors derive from a man aged 18 to 35 in good health. Some clones in this sample may be carry-over from other donors' samples.

The chain employs TRBV5-1 and TRBJ1-1; the match to TRBD1 covers 7 bases. Germline V lookup: CDR1 SGHRS, CDR2 YFSETQ. The CDR3 covers 18 residues. V lost 1 base to trimming and J lost 5 bases; unmatched junction nucleotides: 17. CDR3 bases: TGCGCCAGCAGCTTGAGTCTTGGGTCGATTACAGGGGAAACTGAAGCTTTCTTT. Translation: CASSLSLGSITGETEAFF.

This clone was observed once. This chain links TRBV4-1 with TRBJ1-5, with D maybe TRBD1 (5 bases). The CDR3 has 17 amino acids. Germline V lookup: CDR1 MGHRA, CDR2 YSYEKL. Trimming removed 1 base from V and 0 bases from J, with 13 bases in between. In DNA form, the CDR3 reads TGCGCCAGCAGCCAAGGTTTCGGGGGAAATAGCAATCAGCCCCAGCATTTT. The encoded protein is CASSQGFGGNSNQPQHF.

The chain is built from TRBV6-9 and TRBJ1-5; D gene unclear. The V end was cut by 5 bases, the J end by 7 bases, with 15 bases between. CDR3 size: 14 residues. Germline CDR1 reads MNHGY; CDR2 reads SVAAGI. In DNA, the CDR3 is TGTGCCAGCAGTCAAGAGGGTGCAAGACAGCCCCAGCATTTT. This sequence encodes CASSQEGARQPQHF.

The sample holds one count of this clone. This chain joins TRBV27 and TRBJ2-7; 14 positions agree with TRBD2. Trimming at V came to 6 bases and at J to 3 bases, leaving 4 bases not matched to a gene. The CDR3 loop spans 15 amino acids. CDR1 is MNHEY and CDR2 is SMNVEV in the germline V gene (reference sequence). The CDR3 coding sequence is TGTGCCAGCAGATGGGGGACTAGCGGGAGCTACGAGCAGTACTTC. Translation gives CASRWGTSGSYEQYF.

The V gene is TRBV9, the J gene TRBJ1-1; 7 positions agree with TRBD1. The germline V gene encodes CDR1 SGDLS and CDR2 YYNGEE. The ends lost 4 bases at V and 0 bases at J; junction bases unmatched: 9. The CDR3 contains 16 residues. The CDR3, as DNA: TGTGCCAGCAGCAGCCAGACAGGGTTCATGAACACTGAAGCTTTCTTT. It specifies CASSSQTGFMNTEAFF.

This clone was seen once. This chain joins TRBV13 and TRBJ2-5; 8 bases align to TRBD1. CDR1 PRHDT and CDR2 FYEKMQ come from the germline V gene (reference sequence). The CDR3 consists of 17 residues. V dropped 5 bases and J dropped 5; count of bases not matched to a gene: 16. This CDR3 reads CASSRRSKTGVGETQYF. As DNA, the CDR3 is TGTGCCAGCAGCCGACGAAGCAAGACAGGGGTCGGGGAGACCCAGTACTTC.

This rearrangement joins TRBV28 to TRBJ1-4; D unresolved. The CDR3 is made up of 12 amino acids. Germline V gene sequence: CDR1 MDHEN, CDR2 SYDVKM. V was shortened by 5 bases and J by 8 bases, with 9 bases between the two germline ends. The CDR3 nucleotides are TGTGCCAGCAGTAGGGTCCAGGAAAAACTGTTTTTT. Translating it yields CASSRVQEKLFF.

This clone was seen only once. The chain uses TRBV28 and TRBJ2-1; unclear D gene. CDR3 length: 12 amino acids. Between the trimmed V and J ends, which lost 6 bases and 6 bases, there was a span of 9 bases. Germline CDR1 reads MDHEN; CDR2 reads SYDVKM. The CDR3 nucleotides are TGTGCCAGCAGCGGAGCCCCCAATGAGCAGTTCTTC. Translation gives CASSGAPNEQFF.